A single sample is the source of the 5 T cell receptor beta chains below, sequenced in a study of beta chain features in type 1 diabetes. General study points: Moderately but significantly shorter TCRB CDR3s were found in Type 1 diabetes patients in all four CD4+ subsets.

The antigens of these receptors remain unknown. What was sequenced were expressed TCRB transcripts, since all of the isolated RNA had been reverse transcribed. The method was immunoSEQ multiplex PCR; TCRdb's version includes in-frame clones alone and lacks a portion of them. In the table there are approximately 150,000 clones, about 13% of which are singletons. Sample: central memory CD4+ T cells from blood. Receptors were obtained from a man between 18 and 29 years old with type 1 diabetes.

This chain uses TRBV5-4 with TRBJ1-6, with 8 nucleotides matching TRBD1. The CDR3 is 16 amino acids. In germline, CDR1 is SGHNT, CDR2 YYREEE (reference sequence). Trimming cost V 6 bases and J 5 bases; bases outside gene matches: 10. This CDR3 is CASTSRTGTNNSPLHF. CDR3 coding DNA: TGTGCCAGCACTTCCCGGACAGGGACGAATAATTCACCCCTCCACTTT.

This clone was recorded once. With a much larger clone just one base away, this may be a read error. Other DNA sequences in this sample translate to the same CDR3. The V gene is TRBV14, the J gene TRBJ2-4, with 9 bases aligning to TRBD1. Germline loops: CDR1 SGHDN, CDR2 FVKESK. CDR3 length: 13 amino acids. J lost 9 bases, V lost 4 bases, and 4 bases had no gene match. In nucleotides, the CDR3 is TGTGCCAGCAGCCCAGGACAGGGGTCCATTCAGTACTTC. Amino acid sequence: CASSPGQGSIQYF.

As for this clone: One junction end disagrees with the germline gene, perhaps due to a read error. This sequence joins TRBV2 and TRBJ1-5, with 8 bases lining up with TRBD1. CDR1 is SNHLY and CDR2 is FYNNEI in the germline V gene. This CDR3 region has 16 residues. The CDR3 loop is CASSRQGAGANQPQQF. CDR3 bases: TGTGCCAGCAGTAGGCAGGGGGCTGGGGCCAATCAGCCCCAGCAGTTT.

There are a few counts of this clone. This chain links TRBV7-8 with TRBJ2-4; TRBD1 might be the D (5 bases). CDR3 length equals 14 residues. CDR1 is SGHVS, CDR2 FQNEAQ, per germline. Trimming took 5 bases from V and 4 from J, leaving 12 bases between them. The CDR3 region is CASSQGDPKNIQYF. The CDR3 DNA reads as TGTGCCAGCAGCCAGGGCGACCCAAAAAACATTCAGTACTTC.

A few counts support this clone. The gene calls are TRBV4-1 and TRBJ2-2, with 7 bases aligning to TRBD1. This CDR3 contains 17 residues. The V segment lost 0 bases and the J segment 4 bases; nucleotides outside the gene matches: 8. The V gene's germline CDR1 is MGHRA and CDR2 YSYEKL. The CDR3 region is CASSQDPPTGFTGELFF. CDR3 DNA sequence: TGCGCCAGCAGCCAAGATCCCCCGACAGGGTTCACCGGGGAGCTGTTTTTT.